This T cell receptor beta chain was identified during a study of cytomegalovirus exposure and HLA in healthy donors. PCR primers comprised 60 Vbeta and 13 Jbeta primers. The data were produced by immunoSEQ multiplex PCR, yet TCRdb's version contains in-frame clones alone and is incomplete. The data hold 200,000 or so clones, with 85% to 90% observed a single time. Findings and limits, study-wide: Later analysis identified a missense DCLRE1C variant that was linked to TCR beta V- and J-gene trimming. In vitro confirmation showed a few CMV-associated chains to be CMV antigen specific. Overall, roughly 160 TCR beta chains were annotated as cytomegalovirus-associated. Information on immune exposure was restricted to one variable (CMV serostatus).

CDR1 is SNHLY and CDR2 is FYNNEI in the germline V gene. The CDR3 is 13 amino acids. V dropped 6 bases and J dropped 8 bases, with 13 bases sitting between them. Turning to this clone: Its cognate antigen is unknown.

The rearrangement links TRBV2 to TRBJ1-4; possibly TRBD1 for D (5 bases). The TCR was taken from a man aged 25-40 years in good health and CMV-seronegative. Material for sequencing was PBMCs. The chain's CDR3 is CASSRRGVEKLFF. As DNA, the CDR3 is TGTGCCAGCAGCCGACGGGGGGTGGAAAAACTGTTTTTT.